A selection of T cell receptor beta chains follows, all from one sample in a study of shared clonotypes between healthy human individuals. TCRdb's table, derived via immunoSEQ multiplex PCR, lists solely in-frame clones and lacks some. The sample carries around 2.1 million clones, 85% to 95% recorded once. The sequencing sample was made of naive CD8+ T cells from PBMCs. The receptors originated from a man in his late teens or twenties in good health. Some clones in this sample may be carry-over from other donors' samples. The CDR3 runs from the conserved cysteine through the conserved F or W. A D gene is named only where the DNA matches it firmly. Clone size, where shown, is once, few, many, or a class for clones that have expanded.

d_gene	v_gene	abundance	j_gene	CDR3nt	CDR3aa
.	TRBV19	once	TRBJ2-1	TGTGCCAGTAGTTCCCGGACGGGACCCTCCTACAATGAGCAGTTCTTC	CASSSRTGPSYNEQFF
.	TRBV28	.	TRBJ1-5	TGTGCCAGCAGTCCCATCCCAAATTATAGCAATCAGCCCCAGCATTTT	CASSPIPNYSNQPQHF
.	TRBV7-6	.	TRBJ2-3	TGTGCCAGCAGCCCAGCCCAAGTAGTGGGAGGTCGCGCAGATACGCAGTATTTT	CASSPAQVVGGRADTQYF
.	TRBV10-1	.	TRBJ2-3	TGCGCCAGCAGTGAGGCCGGGGGCGAAGATACGCAGTATTTT	CASSEAGGEDTQYF
TRBD1	TRBV29-1	.	TRBJ2-2	TGCAGCGTTGAAAGAGGACAGGGCACCGGGGAGCTGTTTTTT	CSVERGQGTGELFF
.	TRBV28	.	TRBJ1-5	TGTGCCAGCAGTTTATTATCGGGGGGCAATCAGCCCCAGCATTTT	CASSLLSGGNQPQHF
.	TRBV2	.	TRBJ2-1	TGTGCCGACTCCCCAGGGGGGCCCTACAATGAGCAGTTCTTC	CADSPGGPYNEQFF
TRBD2	TRBV5-1	.	TRBJ2-7	TGCGCCAGCAGCTCCGTAGGCGGGAGCCTTCTTGACGAGCAGTACTTC	CASSSVGGSLLDEQYF
TRBD1	TRBV19	.	TRBJ1-4	TGTGCCAGTAGTCCCGGACAGGGAGCAACTAATGAAAAACTGTTTTTT	CASSPGQGATNEKLFF
TRBD2	TRBV27	.	TRBJ2-1	TGTGCCAGCAGTCCGGGGACTAGCGTCTACAATGAGCAGTTCTTC	CASSPGTSVYNEQFF
.	TRBV14	.	TRBJ2-7	TGTGCCAGCAGCCAGTTCCCCTCCAGGAACTACGAGCAGTACTTC	CASSQFPSRNYEQYF
.	TRBV11-2	.	TRBJ2-7	TGTGCCAGCAGCTTGTCTGCGGGGACCCACGAGCAGTACTTC	CASSLSAGTHEQYF
TRBD2	TRBV27	.	TRBJ2-3	TGTGCCAGCAGTTTATCTGGCGAACCGGGACTAGGGGGAGCTACGCAGTATTTT	CASSLSGEPGLGGATQYF
TRBD1	TRBV4-1	.	TRBJ2-4	TGCGCCAGCAGCCAAGGGGGGACAGGCAAAAACATTCAGTACTTC	CASSQGGTGKNIQYF
TRBD2	TRBV28	.	TRBJ2-7	TGTGCCAGCAGTTTAGAAACCGGGACTAGCGCCTCCTACGAGCAGTACTTC	CASSLETGTSASYEQYF
TRBD1	TRBV4-3	.	TRBJ1-2	TGCGCCAGCAGCCCCCCCCTGCGGACAGGGGATGGTTTGAGCTATGGCTACACCTTC	CASSPPLRTGDGLSYGYTF
.	TRBV15	.	TRBJ1-4	TGTGCCACCAGCAGTCTTGGTTCTAATGAAAAACTGTTTTTT	CATSSLGSNEKLFF
TRBD1	TRBV6-5	.	TRBJ2-7	TGTGCCAGCAGTTCCTGGACAGGGATGTACGAGCAGTACTTC	CASSSWTGMYEQYF
.	TRBV2	.	TRBJ1-1	TGTGCCAGCAGTGCATGGACACCCTCGAACACTGAAGCTTTCTTT	CASSAWTPSNTEAFF
.	TRBV14	.	TRBJ2-1	TGTGCCAGCAGCCCCCGAAATAGCTGGGAGCAGTTCTTC	CASSPRNSWEQFF
.	TRBV25-1	.	TRBJ2-3	TGTGCCAGCAGTGATAGCGACACCTCCCGCACAGATACGCAGTATTTT	CASSDSDTSRTDTQYF
.	TRBV6-5	.	TRBJ2-5	TGTGCCAGCAGTTCCACCCAGGGGACCCAGTACTTC	CASSSTQGTQYF
TRBD2	TRBV9	.	TRBJ2-3	TGTGCCAGCAGCCCGGGAGGTGGGATGTCAGATACGCAGTATTTT	CASSPGGGMSDTQYF
TRBD1	TRBV9	.	TRBJ2-6	TGTGCCAGCAGCGATAACGTACAGGGACAGCGAAGCTCTGGGGCCAACGTCCTGACTTTC	CASSDNVQGQRSSGANVLTF
.	TRBV30	.	TRBJ1-5	TGTGCCTGGAGTGGACCCGAACACGACAATCAGCCCCAGCATTTT	CAWSGPEHDNQPQHF
TRBD1	TRBV11-2	.	TRBJ2-1	TGTGCCAGCAGCTGGGGACAGGGGGCAATCAATGAGCAGTTCTTC	CASSWGQGAINEQFF
TRBD1	TRBV4-2	.	TRBJ1-2	TGTGCCAGCAGCGCCCGGGACAGGGAAGGAGGCATGGGCGGCTACACCTTC	CASSARDREGGMGGYTF
.	TRBV7-3	.	TRBJ2-3	TGTGCCAGCAGCCGTGGGGAGAGCACAGATACGCAGTATTTT	CASSRGESTDTQYF